A selection of T cell receptor beta chains follows, all from one sample in a study of blood T cell repertoires in COVID-19. Libraries were prepared by immunoSEQ multiplex PCR; TCRdb keeps only in-frame clonotypes and omits some of them. The table records approximately 50,000 clones, about 91% of them present only once. The sequenced sample consisted of peripheral blood. These receptors were taken from a man between 50 and 59 years old with active COVID-19. Each CDR3 is given with its conserved first and last residue. Fields, in order: J gene, clone size, V gene, D gene, CDR3 protein, CDR3 DNA. The D gene is left open where the match is weak. Where a row states a size, it is once, few, many or the class of an expanded clone; other rows omit it.

>TRBJ2-7|NA|TRBV19|TRBD1
CASSVSGTGISYEQYF
TGTGCCAGTAGTGTTTCCGGGACAGGGATAAGCTACGAGCAGTACTTC
>TRBJ2-1|NA|TRBV9|TRBD2
CASSVGGGGEQFF
TGTGCCAGCAGCGTAGGCGGGGGGGGAGAGCAGTTCTTC
>TRBJ2-3|once|TRBV12-5|TRBD2
CASGSGGGTQDTQYF
TGTGCTAGTGGTTCCGGCGGGGGGACCCAGGATACGCAGTATTTT
>TRBJ1-6|few|TRBV28|NA
CASSSEALNSPLHF
TGTGCCAGCAGCTCGGAGGCTCTTAATTCACCCCTCCACTTT
>TRBJ1-1|NA|TRBV11-1|TRBD1
CASSLDRATEAFF
TGTGCCAGCAGCCTGGACAGGGCCACTGAAGCTTTCTTT
>TRBJ2-3|NA|TRBV4-3|TRBD2
CASSQESSGAPGTDTQYF
TGCGCCAGCAGCCAAGAATCTAGCGGGGCCCCCGGAACAGATACGCAGTATTTT
>TRBJ2-1|once|TRBV19|NA
CASSMRPDHKQFF
TGTGCCAGTAGTATGCGGCCCGATCATAAGCAGTTCTTC
>TRBJ2-7|NA|TRBV7-3|TRBD1
CASSLAAGQGYEQYF
TGTGCCAGCAGCTTAGCCGCGGGACAGGGTTACGAGCAGTACTTC
>TRBJ2-7|NA|TRBV25-1|NA
CASSESLNYEQYF
TGTGCCAGCAGTGAATCTTTAAATTACGAGCAGTACTTC
>TRBJ2-3|NA|TRBV1|NA
CTSSSGVAGDVDTQYF
TGCACCAGCAGCTCAGGGGTAGCGGGGGACGTAGATACGCAGTATTTT
>TRBJ1-1|NA|TRBV9|NA
CASSLGGLNTEAFF
TGTGCCAGCAGTTTGGGGGGGCTGAACACTGAAGCTTTCTTT
>TRBJ1-1|NA|TRBV18|TRBD1
CASRQGFANTEAFF
TGTGCCAGCCGACAGGGTTTTGCGAACACTGAAGCTTTCTTT
>TRBJ1-4|NA|TRBV4-1|TRBD1
CASSHDPGQGYEKLFF
TGCGCCAGCAGCCACGATCCGGGACAGGGTTATGAAAAACTGTTTTTT
>TRBJ2-7|once|TRBV5-1|TRBD1
CASSRVGQGRYEQYF
TGCGCCAGCAGCCGGGTGGGACAGGGTCGCTACGAGCAGTACTTC
>TRBJ1-1|NA|TRBV7-2|TRBD1
CASSSGQFFRNTEAFF
TGTGCCAGCAGCTCGGGACAGTTTTTTAGGAACACTGAAGCTTTCTTT
>TRBJ2-1|NA|TRBV5-1|TRBD2
CASGRTSGGTYNEQFF
TGCGCCAGCGGCCGGACTAGCGGGGGTACCTACAATGAGCAGTTCTTC
>TRBJ2-2|NA|TRBV6-2/TRBV6-3|NA
CASSQDRLTTGELFF
TGTGCCAGCAGCCAAGACAGGTTGACGACCGGGGAGCTGTTTTTT
>TRBJ1-2|NA|TRBV5-6|TRBD1
CASRLGQGNYGYTF
TGTGCCAGCAGGCTGGGACAGGGCAACTATGGCTACACCTTC
>TRBJ2-1|NA|TRBV5-4|TRBD2
CASSLVASGRVSNEQFF
TGTGCCAGCAGCTTGGTAGCTAGCGGGAGGGTAAGCAATGAGCAGTTCTTC
>TRBJ2-3|NA|TRBV19|TRBD1
CASQQGASTDTQYF
TGTGCCAGTCAGCAGGGGGCCAGCACAGATACGCAGTATTTT
>TRBJ2-2|NA|TRBV4-1|TRBD2
CASRRLAGVTGELFF
TGCGCCAGCAGGCGGCTAGCGGGAGTAACCGGGGAGCTGTTTTTT
>TRBJ2-5|once|TRBV5-4|NA
CASSFRGQETQYF
TGTGCCAGCAGCTTCCGGGGACAAGAGACCCAGTACTTC
>TRBJ2-1|NA|TRBV3-1/TRBV3-2|NA
CASSPERAYNEQFF
TGTGCCAGCAGCCCCGAGCGAGCCTACAATGAGCAGTTCTTC
>TRBJ2-7|NA|TRBV10-3|NA
CAISGGEYSYEQYF
TGTGCCATCAGTGGCGGGGAGTACTCCTACGAGCAGTACTTC
>TRBJ2-7|NA|TRBV12-5|TRBD1
CASGLQGRYEQYF
TGTGCTAGTGGTCTACAGGGGCGGTACGAGCAGTACTTC
>TRBJ2-2|NA|TRBV10-2|NA
CASTSSNTGELFF
TGCGCCAGCACTAGCTCGAACACCGGGGAGCTGTTTTTT
>TRBJ2-1|NA|TRBV6-5|TRBD2
CASSLAGDTYNEQFF
TGTGCCAGCAGTCTAGCGGGGGATACCTACAATGAGCAGTTCTTC
>TRBJ1-1|NA|TRBV6-6|NA
CASSYSPGLNTEAFF
TGTGCCAGCAGTTACTCGCCGGGTTTGAACACTGAAGCTTTCTTT
>TRBJ1-1|NA|TRBV10-3|NA
CAISVGGDTEAFF
TGTGCCATCAGTGTGGGAGGGGACACTGAAGCTTTCTTT
>TRBJ2-1|NA|TRBV6-6|TRBD2
CASSRTSGEAYEQFF
TGTGCCAGCAGTAGGACTAGCGGGGAGGCCTATGAGCAGTTCTTC
>TRBJ2-2|NA|TRBV11-2|TRBD1
CASSLEGTGGESGELFF
TGTGCCAGCAGCTTAGAAGGGACAGGGGGCGAAAGCGGGGAGCTGTTTTTT
>TRBJ2-3|NA|TRBV7-2|NA
CASSPQGGQDTQYF
TGTGCCAGCAGCCCGCAGGGAGGTCAAGATACGCAGTATTTT
>TRBJ2-3|NA|TRBV24-1|NA
CATSDLAGSSTDTQYF
TGTGCCACCAGTGATTTGGCAGGGTCTAGCACAGATACGCAGTATTTT
>TRBJ1-6|once|TRBV6-5|TRBD1
CASSRRTGVFSPLHF
TGTGCCAGCAGCCGCCGGACAGGGGTCTTTTCACCCCTCCACTTT
>TRBJ2-1|NA|TRBV11-3|NA
CASSIDRTYNEQFF
TGTGCCAGCAGCATAGACAGAACCTACAATGAGCAGTTCTTC
>TRBJ2-6|once|TRBV27|NA
CASRGAGANVLTF
TGTGCCAGCAGAGGGGCTGGGGCCAACGTCCTGACTTTC
>TRBJ2-7|NA|TRBV27|NA
CASSSFTGRDEQYF
TGTGCCAGCAGTTCATTTACAGGGCGCGACGAGCAGTACTTC
>TRBJ1-3|NA|TRBV6-5|NA
CASSYSAGAGNTIYF
TGTGCCAGCAGTTACTCAGCAGGGGCTGGAAACACCATATATTTT
>TRBJ1-2|NA|TRBV27|TRBD1
CASRGTANYGYTF
TGTGCCAGCAGAGGGACAGCCAACTATGGCTACACCTTC
>TRBJ1-1|NA|TRBV28|TRBD1
CASSFRGDRGRRNTEAFF
TGTGCCAGCAGTTTTAGAGGGGACAGGGGGCGCAGGAACACTGAAGCTTTCTTT